This is a list of T cell receptor beta chains from one sample in a study of identical twins. TCRdb re-derived calls from the 5' RACE reads in MiXCR, one entry per CDR3 protein. The table has 350,000 to 600,000 distinct CDR3 sequences, approximately 15% seen once. This sample was shared with a second study, whose subject was yellow fever vaccine responses in identical twins.

Sequencing was carried out using CD4+ T cells sorted from blood. These receptors came from a woman younger than 35 in good health. Each CDR3 is given with its conserved first and last residue. The D gene is left open where the match is weak. Expanded clones get a size class; other rows say once, few or many, or leave the size out.

d_call clone_size j_call v_call cdr3_nt cdr3_aa
- many TRBJ2-2 TRBV7-9 TGTGCCAGCAGCTCTCTAGCGAAAAACACCGGGGAGCTGTTTTTT CASSSLAKNTGELFF
- many TRBJ2-5 TRBV6-6 TGTGCCAGCAGTGCCTATGGCGAGGAGACCCAGTACTTC CASSAYGEETQYF
TRBD1 - TRBJ2-7 TRBV10-3 TGTGCCACCCGCAGCACGACAGGGGCCTACGAGCAGTACTTC CATRSTTGAYEQYF
- few TRBJ2-3 TRBV20-1 TGCAGTGCCTCAGGACCACTTACGCGGGGCACAGATACGCAGTATTTT CSASGPLTRGTDTQYF
- many TRBJ2-5 TRBV2 TGTGCCAGCAGTGAAGCCGTCAATCAAGAGACCCAGTACTTC CASSEAVNQETQYF
- - TRBJ2-3 TRBV3-1 TGTGCCAGCAGCCAAGCGGGGAGCCCCACAGATACGCAGTATTTT CASSQAGSPTDTQYF
- many TRBJ2-1 TRBV12-3/TRBV12-4 TGTGCCAGCAGGGCGTCCTCGGTCTGGCAGTTCTTC CASRASSVWQFF
TRBD2 - TRBJ2-7 TRBV20-1 TGCAGTGCTAGAGATATCGAGCGGGGCGGGGGACGCTACGAGCAGTACTTC CSARDIERGGGRYEQYF
- - TRBJ2-1 TRBV3-1 TGTGCCAGCAGCAAAGAGGACATATCGGATGAGCAGTTCTTC CASSKEDISDEQFF
- - TRBJ2-1 TRBV29-1 TGCAGCGTTGACAACAATTGGGCAGAGCAGTTCTTC CSVDNNWAEQFF
- - TRBJ2-2 TRBV3-1 TGTGCCAGCAGCCAAGAAGGTTTAGCGAACACCGGGGAGCTGTTTTTT CASSQEGLANTGELFF
- few TRBJ2-7 TRBV12-3/TRBV12-4 TGTGCCAGCAGCCCGGCGTTTGGGGGCTGGGAGCAGTACTTC CASSPAFGGWEQYF
TRBD1 - TRBJ2-7 TRBV18 TGTGCCAGCTCATCTGAGGACAGGGCTCCCGAGCAGTACTTC CASSSEDRAPEQYF
- - TRBJ1-1 TRBV18 TGTGCCAGCTCAAAGAACAGGGTTGGAAACATTTTAAACACTGAAGCTTTCTTT CASSKNRVGNILNTEAFF
TRBD2 - TRBJ2-2 TRBV12-3/TRBV12-4 TGTGCCAGCAGTCCGCAGCGGGGGGCCTCGAACACCGGGGAGCTGTTTTTT CASSPQRGASNTGELFF
- - TRBJ2-5 TRBV6-1 TGTGCCAGCACCCTGCTAGAGACCCAGTACTTC CASTLLETQYF
TRBD2 - TRBJ2-3 TRBV29-1 TGCAGCGCACGTGGGACTAGCGGACGCACAGATACGCAGTATTTT CSARGTSGRTDTQYF
- few TRBJ2-1 TRBV20-1 TGCAGTGCTAGAAAAAGGGGCGGGGGCAGGATGAATGAGCAGTTCTTC CSARKRGGGRMNEQFF
- - TRBJ2-1 TRBV4-1 TGCGCCAGCAGCCAAGTTTTGTTGCTCAGGGGCAATGAGCAGTTCTTC CASSQVLLLRGNEQFF
- many TRBJ2-5 TRBV7-9 TGTGCCAGCAGCTTAGGAGTCTGGGGCGAGACCCAGTACTTC CASSLGVWGETQYF
TRBD2 - TRBJ2-3 TRBV7-8 TGTGCCAGCAGATTGAGCGGGGGCCTGCCAGATACGCAGTATTTT CASRLSGGLPDTQYF
TRBD2 few TRBJ2-7 TRBV6-2/TRBV6-3 TGTGCCAGCACCACTCCGGGACTAGCGGGCGTCTCCTACGAGCAGTACTTC CASTTPGLAGVSYEQYF
TRBD1 few TRBJ2-7 TRBV9 TGTGCCAGCAGCGTAGGGGGACAGGGGTACGAGCAGTACTTC CASSVGGQGYEQYF
TRBD1 many TRBJ1-2 TRBV20-1 TGCAGTGCTAGAGATAGGACAGGGGTAGGCTACACCTTC CSARDRTGVGYTF
- - TRBJ2-2 TRBV10-3 TGTGCCATCAGCAATATAGCGTTCACCGGGGAGCTGTTTTTT CAISNIAFTGELFF
TRBD1 - TRBJ2-7 TRBV12-3/TRBV12-4 TGTGCCAGCAGACTAATCCGGGACAGGGGAGTAGGTGAGCAGTACTTC CASRLIRDRGVGEQYF
TRBD2 - TRBJ2-7 TRBV15 TGTGCCACCAGCGAGGGACTAGCGGACTACGAGCAGTACTTC CATSEGLADYEQYF
TRBD1 few TRBJ1-2 TRBV25-1 TGTGCCAGCAGTGAATTAGGTCGGGACAGGATCTATGGCTACACCTTC CASSELGRDRIYGYTF
TRBD2 once TRBJ2-3 TRBV27 TGTGCCAGTAAATCGTTTTATAGCGGGAGGGCCGTCACAGATACGCAGTATTTT CASKSFYSGRAVTDTQYF
TRBD2 - TRBJ2-7 TRBV20-1 TGCAGTGCTAGAGGTGTGAGTGGGGACTACCTCTACTACGAGCAGTACTTC CSARGVSGDYLYYEQYF
TRBD2 few TRBJ2-1 TRBV29-1 TGCAGCGCCCCGTGGACTAGCGGATACAATGAGCAGTTCTTC CSAPWTSGYNEQFF
TRBD1 - TRBJ2-2 TRBV6-1 TGTGCCAGCAGGGGAGGACAGGGGAACACCGGGGAGCTGTTTTTT CASRGGQGNTGELFF
TRBD1 many TRBJ1-1 TRBV5-1 TGCGCCAGCACCGCAGGGGGCATCATTGGGAACACTGAAGCTTTCTTT CASTAGGIIGNTEAFF
- many TRBJ2-1 TRBV20-1 TGCAGTGCTAGACTAGCCGTGGAGCAGTTCTTC CSARLAVEQFF
TRBD2 many TRBJ2-1 TRBV20-1 TGCAGTGCCCTGGGGGGGGGGACCCAAACCATGTACAATGAGCAGTTCTTC CSALGGGTQTMYNEQFF
TRBD2 few TRBJ2-1 TRBV10-3 TGTGCCATCAGTGAGCCGGGACTAGCGGGAGGGTTGGAGCAGTTCTTC CAISEPGLAGGLEQFF
- - TRBJ2-7 TRBV6-1 TGTGCCAGCGGCGTTACGGGGCTGATTCCCTACGAGCAGTACTTC CASGVTGLIPYEQYF
TRBD1 few TRBJ2-3 TRBV7-2 TGTGCCAGCAGCTTATTGGGACAGCCCACAGATACGCAGTATTTT CASSLLGQPTDTQYF
- few TRBJ2-5 TRBV19 TGTGCCAGTAGTAAGTGGGCCGTATTTAATCAAGAGACCCAGTACTTC CASSKWAVFNQETQYF
TRBD1 - TRBJ2-5 TRBV10-3 TGTGCCATCAACCAGGGGGCAAGGGAGACCCAGTACTTC CAINQGARETQYF
- many TRBJ2-1 TRBV3-1 TGTGCCAGCAGCCAAGTTAGTGCTGAGCAGTTCTTC CASSQVSAEQFF
- - TRBJ2-7 TRBV6-2/TRBV6-3 TGTGCCAGCAGCCCGTCGAGGGGATTCAAGGGCGAGCAGTACTTC CASSPSRGFKGEQYF
- - TRBJ2-1 TRBV20-1 TGCAGTGCTTTAGCGGATTCTCAAAAGAGCTCCTACAATGAGCAGTTCTTC CSALADSQKSSYNEQFF
TRBD2 - TRBJ2-4 TRBV15 TGTGCCACCAGCCGGTACGGACTAGCGGACGCCAAAAACATTCAGTACTTC CATSRYGLADAKNIQYF
TRBD1 - TRBJ2-7 TRBV29-1 TGCAGCGTTGCTGGACAGGACTCATACGAGCAGTACTTC CSVAGQDSYEQYF
- - TRBJ2-5 TRBV29-1 TGCAGCGTTGGCCTGACGGTAGGAGAGACCCAGTACTTC CSVGLTVGETQYF
TRBD1 few TRBJ2-2 TRBV12-3/TRBV12-4 TGTGCCAGCAGTCCCAGACAGGGGGGGGACACCGGGGAGCTGTTTTTT CASSPRQGGDTGELFF
TRBD1 few TRBJ1-1 TRBV6-5 TGTGCCAGCAGTTACTCGGCGAAGGGGGCGCACACTGAAGCTTTCTTT CASSYSAKGAHTEAFF